These 26 T cell receptor beta chains originate from one sample sequenced in a study of T cell changes during pregnancy in multiple sclerosis. The repertoire was sequenced with immunoSEQ multiplex PCR; TCRdb's copy has only in-frame clones and lacks some. The sample contains about 28,000 clones, around nine tenths of which appear only once. This sample comprised CD8+ T cells from peripheral blood mononuclear cells, obtained before pregnancy. Every receptor here comes from a female donor with multiple sclerosis, enrolled in a pregnancy study.

The CDR3 spells CAWSVVDFNEQFF. The CDR3 DNA reads TGTGCCTGGAGTGTAGTAGATTTCAATGAGCAGTTCTTC. The chain combines TRBV30 with TRBJ2-1; D not resolved. The CDR3 length is 13 residues. CDR1 GTSNPN and CDR2 SVGIG come from the germline V gene (reference sequence). Trimming left V 0 bases short and J 6 bases short, with 9 bases between.

The chain has TRBV5-4 and TRBJ2-1; TRBD1 agrees at 8 bases. The CDR3 consists of 14 residues. Germline values: CDR1 SGHNT, CDR2 YYREEE (reference sequence). V was clipped by 4 bases and J by 3 bases; unmatched bases: 3. The CDR3 loop is CASSQGQGYNEQFF. The DNA for the CDR3 is TGTGCCAGCAGCCAAGGACAGGGCTACAATGAGCAGTTCTTC.

This clone has a single count. The genes are TRBV21-1 and TRBJ2-7; the table's D call of TRBD1 was not tested on the DNA. TRBV21-1 is an annotated pseudogene. The CDR3 runs 16 residues. The CDR3 sequence: CASGPRLRTTTYEQYF. For the CDR3, the DNA is TGTGCCAGCGGGCCCCGTCTTCGGACAACCACCTACGAGCAGTACTTC.

The CDR3 DNA follows: TGTGCCAGCAGTTCGGCCGGGACACTGAGCTCCTACGAGCAGTACTTC. Amino acids: CASSSAGTLSSYEQYF. V is TRBV27 and J is TRBJ2-7; weak D call: TRBD1 (6 bases). Germline values: CDR1 MNHEY, CDR2 SMNVEV (reference sequence). The length of the CDR3 is 16 residues. V gave up 4 bases and J gave up 0 bases, with 16 bases separating them.

The chain recombines TRBV6-6 with TRBJ1-3, with D perhaps TRBD1 (5 bases). This CDR3 contains 15 residues. The V gene's germline CDR1 is MNHNY and CDR2 SVGAGI (reference sequence). Trimming pared 1 base from V and 1 base from J, leaving 8 bases between. The CDR3 loop is CASSYLTESGNTIYF. The CDR3 bases are TGTGCCAGCAGTTACTTGACAGAATCTGGAAACACCATATATTTT.

The chain couples TRBV10-3 to TRBJ2-1, with a weak D call TRBD1 (6 bases). This CDR3 comprises 15 residues. Trimming removed 4 bases from V and 4 bases from J, with 14 bases in between. Germline CDR1 is ENHRY and CDR2 is SYGVKD. The CDR3 DNA sequence: TGTGCCATCAGTGCTGCAGGGGCACTTTACAATGAGCAGTTCTTC. Encoded protein: CAISAAGALYNEQFF.

The chain couples TRBV6-5 to TRBJ2-2; 10 nucleotides match TRBD2. Germline V gene sequence: CDR1 MNHEY, CDR2 SVGAGI. The length of the CDR3 is 16 residues. After removal of 2 bases from V and 4 bases from J, the junction contained 4 bases not matched to a gene. CDR3 bases: TGTGCCAGCAGTTACCTAGCGGGAGAGAGCACCGGGGAGCTGTTTTTT. Amino acid sequence: CASSYLAGESTGELFF.

The gene calls are TRBV27 and TRBJ1-1, with 10 bases that match TRBD1. In germline, CDR1 is MNHEY, CDR2 SMNVEV (reference sequence). The CDR3 contains 16 residues. V shed 6 bases, J shed 5 bases, and the junction held 12 bases outside the gene matches. CDR3 loop: CASRKTGGGGWTEAFF. In DNA form, the CDR3 reads TGTGCCAGCAGGAAGACAGGGGGCGGCGGTTGGACTGAAGCTTTCTTT.

The CDR3 protein is CASSSVSNQPQHF. For the CDR3, the DNA is TGTGCCAGTAGTTCGGTGAGCAATCAGCCCCAGCATTTT. The chain recombines TRBV19 with TRBJ1-5; unclear D gene. The length of the CDR3 is 13 residues. From germline, CDR1 is LNHDA and CDR2 SQIVND (reference sequence). V was cut by 5 bases and J by 1 base, with 6 bases left in between.

The chain couples TRBV11-2 to TRBJ2-1; 9 bases agree with TRBD2. Germline CDR1 is SGHAT and CDR2 is FQNNGV. This CDR3 comprises 15 residues. The V gene end was trimmed by 6 bases and the J gene end by 6 bases; junction bases not matched to a gene: 9. The CDR3: CASRYFGTSLNEQFF. CDR3 bases: TGTGCCAGCAGATACTTCGGGACTAGCCTCAATGAGCAGTTCTTC.

The genes are TRBV7-9 and TRBJ1-4; a weak D match, TRBD1 (6 bases). The CDR3 sequence is 15 residues long. Deletions cut 5 bases from V and 7 bases from J, with 17 bases between. Germline lookup yields CDR1 SEHNR and CDR2 FQNEAQ (reference sequence). The CDR3 region has the DNA TGTGCCAGCAGCCCTTCCACAGGGATGGGTGAAAAACTGTTTTTT. It is translated as CASSPSTGMGEKLFF.

The chain carries TRBV11-3 and TRBJ1-1; 9 nucleotides match TRBD1. The junction had 9 bases not matched to a gene; V was cut back by 5 bases and J by 5 bases. The CDR3 is made up of 15 amino acids. The germline gives CDR1 SGHNT, CDR2 YENEEA. Here the CDR3 DNA reads TGTGCCAGCAGCGCTTACAGGGGGCGATGGACTGAAGCTTTCTTT. This translates into CASSAYRGRWTEAFF.

This sequence joins TRBV6-6 and TRBJ2-2; TRBD1 aligns across 10 bases. Trimming cost V 5 bases and J 6 bases; bases outside gene matches: 9. The CDR3 has 16 amino acids. Germline V lookup: CDR1 MNHNY, CDR2 SVGAGI (reference sequence). CDR3 amino acids: CASSQQTGGLAGELFF. The CDR3, as DNA: TGTGCCAGCAGTCAACAGACAGGGGGCTTGGCCGGGGAGCTGTTTTTT.

The J gene is TRBJ1-1, the V gene TRBV7-9, with 7 bases aligning to TRBD1. Germline CDR1 is SEHNR and CDR2 is FQNEAQ (reference sequence). Trimming at V came to 4 bases and at J to 0 bases, leaving 5 bases not matched to a gene. The CDR3 spans 15 residues. CDR3 loop: CASSSLTGMNTEAFF. The CDR3 nucleotides read TGTGCCAGCAGCTCTCTGACAGGGATGAACACTGAAGCTTTCTTT.

V gene TRBV7-8 combines with J gene TRBJ1-1; maybe TRBD1 (6 bases). Germline-derived CDR1 and CDR2 are SGHVS and FQNEAQ. This CDR3 has 17 residues. V lost 1 base and J 5 bases, leaving 20 bases between the germline ends. CDR3 DNA: TGTGCCAGCAGCTTAGGTTTCAGGGGCCCCTCGGGAACTGAAGCTTTCTTT. Translating it yields CASSLGFRGPSGTEAFF.

The gene calls are TRBV19 and TRBJ1-5, with TRBD1 as a possible D gene (5 bases). Trimming stripped 7 bases from V and 4 bases from J, with 11 bases between. The CDR3 has 13 amino acids. The germline V gene has CDR1 LNHDA and CDR2 SQIVND (reference sequence). The CDR3 DNA reads TGTGCCAGTACGGGGGGTGGGAATCAGCCCCAGCATTTT. Encoded protein: CASTGGGNQPQHF. Complete variable domain (other parts from reference TRBV19 and TRBJ1-5): DGGITQSPKYLFRKEGQNVTLSCEQNLNHDAMYWYRQDPGQGLRLIYYSQIVNDFQKGDIAEGYSVSREKKESFPLTVTSAQKNPTAFYLCASTGGGNQPQHFGDGTRLSIL.

The chain employs TRBV13 and TRBJ2-3; D gene unclear. The germline V gene has CDR1 PRHDT and CDR2 FYEKMQ (reference sequence). CDR3 size: 16 residues. V lost 1 base, J lost 2 bases, and 13 bases lay in between. As DNA, the CDR3 is TGTGCCAGCAGCTTAGACCCGAACACCTTCACAGATACGCAGTATTTT. It translates to CASSLDPNTFTDTQYF.

V usage is TRBV7-6 and J usage is TRBJ1-3; D unresolved. V was trimmed by 4 bases and J by 0 bases, leaving 7 bases between them. CDR3 length equals 14 residues. The germline gives CDR1 SGHVS, CDR2 FNYEAQ. The DNA of the CDR3 is TGTGCCAGCAGCTCCCGCGGCTCTGGAAACACCATATATTTT. Protein: CASSSRGSGNTIYF.

This rearrangement joins TRBV6-5 to TRBJ1-1, with TRBD1 matching over 9 bases. V lost 6 bases and J lost 5; bases outside the gene matches: 7. The V gene's germline CDR1 is MNHEY and CDR2 SVGAGI. The CDR3 runs 14 residues. The CDR3 sequence: CASSPDRGGTEAFF. DNA of the CDR3: TGTGCCAGCAGCCCGGACAGGGGAGGGACTGAAGCTTTCTTT.

This clone was seen a single time. The chain carries TRBV6-1 and TRBJ2-3; no firm D call. The CDR3 runs 15 residues. V lost 2 bases to trimming and J lost 0 bases, with 9 bases between them. Germline V gene sequence: CDR1 MNHNS, CDR2 SASEGT. CDR3 amino acids: CASSEIMLSTDTQYF. For the CDR3, the DNA is TGTGCCAGCAGTGAAATTATGTTAAGCACAGATACGCAGTATTTT.

This chain links TRBV4-1 with TRBJ2-3; no reliable D call. Per the germline V gene, CDR1 is MGHRA and CDR2 is YSYEKL. Trimming cost V 1 base and J 0 bases, with 5 bases left between them. The CDR3 totals 14 residues. The CDR3 bases are TGCGCCAGCAGCCAAGTCCTAAGCACAGATACGCAGTATTTT. It encodes CASSQVLSTDTQYF.

The genes are TRBV6-1 and TRBJ2-7; maybe TRBD2 (7 bases). Per germline, CDR1 MNHNS and CDR2 SASEGT. V was trimmed by 8 bases and J by 7 bases, leaving 15 bases between them. This CDR3 is 12 amino acids long. CDR3 nucleotide sequence: TGTGCCAGCGGACTAGGGGGAAGAGAGCAGTACTTC. Its translation: CASGLGGREQYF.

The rearrangement links TRBV7-2 to TRBJ2-1; D possibly corresponds to TRBD2 (6 bases). Deletions cut 6 bases from V and 4 bases from J, with 19 bases between. This CDR3 comprises 16 residues. Germline values: CDR1 SGHTA, CDR2 FQGNSA. CDR3 amino acids: CASRTNWIAEYNEQFF. CDR3 in DNA: TGTGCCAGCAGAACTAATTGGATAGCGGAATACAATGAGCAGTTCTTC. Full variable domain (rest looked up from reference TRBV7-2 and TRBJ2-1): GAGVSQSPSNKVTEKGKDVELRCDPISGHTALYWYRQSLGQGLEFLIYFQGNSAPDKSGLPSDRFSAERTGGSVSTLTIQRTQQEDSAVYLCASRTNWIAEYNEQFFGPGTRLTVL.

This sequence joins TRBV21-1 and TRBJ2-5; the table gives TRBD2 as D, unverified against the DNA. TRBV21-1 is a pseudogene. CDR3 length equals 17 residues. The CDR3 loop is CASSETGGREAQETQYF. CDR3 sequence (DNA): TGTGCCAGCAGCGAAACCGGAGGGCGGGAGGCACAAGAGACCCAGTACTTC.

The rearrangement links TRBV4-3 to TRBJ1-5; D is undetermined. The CDR3 is 15 residues long. V shed 0 bases and J shed 4 bases, with 10 bases lying between them. Germline CDR1 and CDR2: LGHNA and YSLEER. CDR3 coding DNA: TGCGCCAGCAGCCAAGATATGTACGGGAATCAGCCCCAGCATTTT. Protein product: CASSQDMYGNQPQHF.

V gene TRBV27 combines with J gene TRBJ2-2; 9 nucleotides line up with TRBD2. The CDR3 consists of 15 residues. Unmatched junction bases numbered 6, after V lost 3 bases and J lost 7 bases. Germline V gene sequence: CDR1 MNHEY, CDR2 SMNVEV (reference sequence). CDR3 nucleotide sequence: TGTGCCAGCAGTTTTGCGCTAGCGGGGATCGGGGAGCTGTTTTTT. Protein sequence: CASSFALAGIGELFF.